These T cell receptor beta chains were read from a single sample in a study of blood T cell repertoires in COVID-19. TCRdb keeps only in-frame clones here, not all; method: immunoSEQ multiplex PCR. The repertoire holds roughly 150,000 clones, 90% to 95% seen once, with just under 2% in the top ten. The material sequenced was peripheral blood. The receptors were sampled from a woman in her sixties or seventies with COVID-19, enrolled during active disease. The CDR3 runs from the conserved cysteine through the conserved F or W. The D gene is left open where the match is weak. Size is omitted from some rows. Given values are once, few, many or a class for expanded clones.

>TRBV9|TRBJ2-5|TRBD1|once
TGTGCCAGCAGCGCCCCCTCCGGGACAGGGGGCCGAGAGACCCAGTACTTC
CASSAPSGTGGRETQYF
>TRBV18|TRBJ1-1|NA|NA
TGTGCCAGCTCACCCCAGACAGGACGGCTAAACACTGAAGCTTTCTTT
CASSPQTGRLNTEAFF
>TRBV6-5|TRBJ1-5|NA|NA
TGTGCCAGCGACTCGGAACGGTCCCAGCCCCAGCATTTT
CASDSERSQPQHF
>TRBV6-2/TRBV6-3|TRBJ2-1|TRBD1|NA
TGTGCCAGCAGTCTCTCCGGGACAGGGGGGAACAATGAGCAGTTCTTC
CASSLSGTGGNNEQFF
>TRBV12-5|TRBJ2-7|TRBD1|NA
TGTGCTAGTGGTAGCCGGGACAGGGGCTACGAGCAGTACTTC
CASGSRDRGYEQYF
>TRBV27|TRBJ2-1|TRBD2|NA
TGTGCCAGCACTATAGGCGGGGGGGCCTATGAGCAGTTCTTC
CASTIGGGAYEQFF
>TRBV30|TRBJ1-6|TRBD1|NA
TGTGCCTGGACCCCGGACAGGGGGTTCCTTCCCGCATATAATTCACCCCTCCACTTT
CAWTPDRGFLPAYNSPLHF
>TRBV7-2|TRBJ1-5|NA|NA
TGTGCCAGCAGCTTAGGCAGGGTCCAGCCCCAGCATTTT
CASSLGRVQPQHF
>TRBV3-1/TRBV3-2|TRBJ2-2|NA|NA
TGTGCCAGCAGCCATCGTCAGGGGTCGCCCGGGGAGCTGTTTTTT
CASSHRQGSPGELFF
>TRBV2|TRBJ2-5|NA|NA
TGTGCCAGCAAAGTCCGGAGCCAAGAGACCCAGTACTTC
CASKVRSQETQYF
>TRBV4-3|TRBJ1-1|NA|NA
TGCGCCAGCAGCCAAGACATTCGGGGGGGACGGAACACTGAAGCTTTCTTT
CASSQDIRGGRNTEAFF
>TRBV7-9|TRBJ1-2|TRBD1|NA
TGTGCCAGCAGCTTTTCCGGACAGGGGGCGCAGGGCTACACCTTC
CASSFSGQGAQGYTF
>TRBV5-1|TRBJ2-5|NA|NA
TGCGCCAGCAGCTTGGCGGGGAACTCCGTCTACTTC
CASSLAGNSVYF
>TRBV15|TRBJ1-1|NA|NA
TGTGCCACCAGCAGAGAATGGAGGGAAAGGACTGAAGCTTTCTTT
CATSREWRERTEAFF
>TRBV3-1/TRBV3-2|TRBJ2-7|NA|once
TGTGCCAGCAGCCCCCAAGATAGGAGCTACGAGCAGTACTTC
CASSPQDRSYEQYF
>TRBV7-8|TRBJ2-7|NA|NA
TGTGCCAGCAGCCAAACAGGCCACGAGTCCTACGAGCAGTACTTC
CASSQTGHESYEQYF
>TRBV5-1|TRBJ1-1|TRBD1|few
TGCGCCAGCAGCCCGCAGGGGGCTCGGGGCACTGAAGCTTTCTTT
CASSPQGARGTEAFF
>TRBV5-1|TRBJ2-1|NA|once
TGCGCCAGCAGCTTGGTCAGCTCCTACAATGAGCAGTTCTTC
CASSLVSSYNEQFF
>TRBV7-9|TRBJ1-2|TRBD1|NA
TGTGCCAGCAGCTTTCGACAGGGGGTTGTTGGCTACACCTTC
CASSFRQGVVGYTF
>TRBV5-8|TRBJ1-1|NA|once
TGTGCCAGCAGCGCGTGGACTGAAGCTTTCTTT
CASSAWTEAFF
>TRBV15|TRBJ1-4|NA|NA
TGTGCCACCAGCAGAGATGCTGCAGGGGCTAATGAAAAACTGTTTTTT
CATSRDAAGANEKLFF
>TRBV29-1|TRBJ2-7|TRBD1|NA
TGCAGCGTAGGACAGGGGGATTGGGAGCAGTACTTC
CSVGQGDWEQYF
>TRBV11-3|TRBJ1-1|NA|NA
TGTGCCAGCAGCTTAGATCAGGGCCGAAACACTGAAGCTTTCTTT
CASSLDQGRNTEAFF
>TRBV9|TRBJ1-1|NA|NA
TGTGCCAGCAGCCGCCGGGGAGCCAACACTGAAGCTTTCTTT
CASSRRGANTEAFF
>TRBV7-2|TRBJ1-2|NA|NA
TGTGCCAGCAGCTTAGCGCTCACCATGGGCGTCTATGGCTACACCTTC
CASSLALTMGVYGYTF
>TRBV10-3|TRBJ1-1|NA|NA
TGTGCCATCAGGGCCGGGTCAGGGGCCTTCTCCACGGACACTGAAGCTTTCTTT
CAIRAGSGAFSTDTEAFF
>TRBV19|TRBJ1-5|TRBD1|NA
TGTGCCAGTAGTATAACAGGGGGAAGGGGTCAGCCCCAGCATTTT
CASSITGGRGQPQHF
>TRBV7-2|TRBJ2-7|TRBD2|NA
TGTGCCAGCAGCCCCGGGGGGGCCCTACACGAGCAGTACTTC
CASSPGGALHEQYF
>TRBV7-8|TRBJ1-1|NA|once
TGTGCCAGCAGCTTAGGTGAGGTGAACACTGAAGCTTTCTTT
CASSLGEVNTEAFF
>TRBV7-2|TRBJ2-5|TRBD2|once
TGTGCCAGCAGCCCCCGACTAGCGGGGGGGCCGGAGACCCAGTACTTC
CASSPRLAGGPETQYF
>TRBV6-1|TRBJ1-5|NA|NA
TGTGCCAGCAGTGATAGGGTACAGGGATTTCAGCCCCAGCATTTT
CASSDRVQGFQPQHF
>TRBV28|TRBJ1-2|NA|NA
TGTGCCACAAAGCAAGTCGTTAACTATGGCTACACCTTC
CATKQVVNYGYTF
>TRBV6-5|TRBJ2-7|NA|NA
TGTGCCAGCAGTTACAGGACATCTGGTGCCTACGAGCAGTACTTC
CASSYRTSGAYEQYF
>TRBV30|TRBJ1-1|NA|NA
TGTGCCTGGATGGCTGCAGCGGACACTGAAGCTTTCTTT
CAWMAAADTEAFF